This TCR beta chain came from a study of T cells expressing NK-cell markers (TCRdb year 2020). As for the study more broadly: Fewer than ten donors provided sorted CD3+CD56+NKG2C+, CD3+CD56+NKG2C- and CD3+CD56-NKG2C+ T-cell subsets, whose TCR beta-chain repertoires were profiled. Of the eight sequenced donors, seven were found to be HCMV-seropositive and one was found to be HCMV-seronegative. Sequencing of the libraries produced 2 x 150 bp reads on Illumina HiSeq 2000/2500, MiSeq or NextSeq. Randomly selected healthy volunteers, three men and five women, were used as the eight sequenced donors. Beyond this particular receptor, the publication reports: Whether the expanded NKG2C-expressing T cell clones were specific for HCMV antigens remained unclear. Those dominant clonotypes were again the most abundant among CD3+CD56-NKG2C+ cells in several donors, at 28.3-60.1%. For about 6 donors, the dominant CD3+CD56+NKG2C+ clonotypes were among the top 10 CD8+ clonotypes and accounted for roughly 1.0-7.5% of CD8+ T cells.

HCMV-specific IgG was detected in serum with a commercial ELISA kit to determine HCMV serostatus. Ficoll density gradient centrifugation was used to isolate peripheral blood mononuclear cells from blood. Sequencing was carried out with an Illumina HiSeq 2000. The TCR beta cDNA libraries were made using 5'RACE template switching, a step that added both a universal primer site and unique molecular identifiers. Synthesis of cDNA was primed from the TCR beta constant segment and was followed by two consecutive PCR amplification steps. The authors' pipeline ran thus. MIGEC was used to demultiplex reads and group the reads by UMI, and MiTCR was used to assemble and quantify clonotypes. To exclude erroneous sequences, only TCR cDNA sequences supported by at least two reads were retained. The tcR package was used for downstream repertoire analysis, with clonotypes matched between fractions based on CDR3 nucleotide sequence plus V segment. VDJmatch was used to annotate antigen specificity against VDJdb, with one amino acid substitution in CDR3 permitted. The reads underwent TCRdb reprocessing, giving one record for each CDR3 protein sequence and no DNA. It is TCRdb's table, rather than the study itself, that gives the V and J calls and clone size. The sample's clone listing holds about 550,000 distinct CDR3 sequences. Under 4.5% of the sample belongs to the ten largest clones.

In regard to this clonotype: Its antigen remains undetermined.

The germline V gene (reference sequence) gives CDR1 as SGHAT and CDR2 as FQDESV. Spanning cysteine to phenylalanine, the CDR3 consists of 15 amino acids. No coding sequence is recorded. The sample comprised blood T cells: a sorted CD56 or NKG2C T cell subset, CD4+ or CD8+ T cells, or bulk PBMC T cells (not recorded which). The receptor was derived from a man between 18 and 35 years old in good health. Donor details come from another sample of the same person, matched by shared clones. The sequence joins TRBV11-1 to TRBJ2-1; TCRdb returns TRBD1, unconfirmable since there is no DNA. The encoded CDR3 is CASSLVGRGLDEQFF. When the CDR3 is completed using the reference TRBV11-1 and TRBJ2-1 genes on either side, the full variable domain is EAEVAQSPRYKITEKSQAVAFWCDPISGHATLYWYRQILGQGPELLVQFQDESVVDDSQLPKDRFSAERLKGVDSTLKIQPAELGDSAMYLCASSLVGRGLDEQFFGPGTRLTVL.